The clone carrying this T cell receptor (beta chain) showed up many times. No antigen is known for it. Arm-PCR of CDR3 regions and iRepertoire HTBI primers were the basis on which TCR beta libraries were built. TCRdb itself ran the multiplex PCR reads through MiXCR, one entry per CDR3 protein. The sample contains 200,000 to 250,000 distinct CDR3 sequences, roughly a fifth of which appear only once. The source of the sample is a study of regulatory T cells in long-lasting Graves disease. Findings of the study overall: It was possible that the small sample size reduced accuracy.

This sample's time point: newly diagnosed GD, antithyroid drugs for less than 3 months. PBMC-derived RNA was used for the TCR library. The length of the CDR3 is 19 residues. Trimming removed 5 bases from V and 0 bases from J; junction bases left unmatched: 14. Germline V gene sequence: CDR1 SGHVS, CDR2 FQNEAQ. This same sample was also taken into another study, of T cells in Graves' hyperthyroidism and ophthalmopathy. As reported in that work: An initial round of RT-PCR targeting the TCR CDR3 relied on the HTBI primer set.

This sequence was found in a woman younger than 45 with Graves disease. The chain has TRBV7-8 and TRBJ2-1, with 9 bases lining up with TRBD2. This specimen consisted of peripheral blood mononuclear cells (PBMCs), obtained at new diagnosis, from a patient treated with antithyroid drugs. The CDR3 spells CASSHGGRAPRSSYNEQFF. The CDR3 DNA reads as TGTGCCAGCAGCCACGGCGGGAGGGCCCCACGAAGCTCCTACAATGAGCAGTTCTTC.